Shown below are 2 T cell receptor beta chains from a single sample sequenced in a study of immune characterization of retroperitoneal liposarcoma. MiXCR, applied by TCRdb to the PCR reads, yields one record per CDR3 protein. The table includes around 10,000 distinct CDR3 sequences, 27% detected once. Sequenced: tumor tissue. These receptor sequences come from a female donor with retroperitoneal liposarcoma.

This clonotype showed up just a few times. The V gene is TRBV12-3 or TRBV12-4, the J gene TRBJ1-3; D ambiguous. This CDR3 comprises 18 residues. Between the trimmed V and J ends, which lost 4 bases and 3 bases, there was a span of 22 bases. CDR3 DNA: TGTGCCAGCAGTTCAGATGGAGTGGGAGGGTTTAGTGGAAACACCATATATTTT. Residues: CASSSDGVGGFSGNTIYF.

The chain's CDR3 is CASSYSGDYDEQYF. The CDR3 DNA follows: TGTGCCAGCAGTTATAGTGGGGATTACGATGAGCAGTACTTC. The V gene is TRBV6-1, the J gene TRBJ2-1; D unclear. The DNA matches TRBJ2-7 better at its end, which makes the J call doubtful. The CDR3 spans 14 residues. Germline values: CDR1 MNHNS, CDR2 SASEGT.